This T cell receptor beta chain came from a study of shared clonotypes between healthy human individuals. The assay was run at deep level. Original processing notes: Because ImmunoSEQ provided only junction sequences with no quality scores, the filtering differed. Data came from immunoSEQ multiplex PCR; TCRdb stores just in-frame clones and leaves some out. V and J calls and clone size come straight from that table; D and trimming were deduced from the DNA. In the table there are some 2,100,000 clones, about 92% of which are singletons. The germline CDR1 and CDR2 sequences are SGHDN and FVKESK. There are 16 residues in the CDR3. Trimming at V came to 4 bases and at J to 4 bases, leaving 7 bases not matched to a gene. The naive CD8 population came from CD45RO-negative cells selected for CCR7, without terminally differentiated effector memory CD45RA+ cells.

This sequence was found in a man aged 18 to 35 in good health. Some clones in this sample may be carry-over from other donors' samples. Input material: naive CD8+ T cells from PBMCs. The chain combines TRBV14 with TRBJ2-1; the match to TRBD2 covers 10 bases. Written as DNA, the CDR3 is TGTGCCAGCAGCCCCGAACTAGCGGGATCTTACAATGAGCAGTTCTTC. It yields the protein CASSPELAGSYNEQFF.